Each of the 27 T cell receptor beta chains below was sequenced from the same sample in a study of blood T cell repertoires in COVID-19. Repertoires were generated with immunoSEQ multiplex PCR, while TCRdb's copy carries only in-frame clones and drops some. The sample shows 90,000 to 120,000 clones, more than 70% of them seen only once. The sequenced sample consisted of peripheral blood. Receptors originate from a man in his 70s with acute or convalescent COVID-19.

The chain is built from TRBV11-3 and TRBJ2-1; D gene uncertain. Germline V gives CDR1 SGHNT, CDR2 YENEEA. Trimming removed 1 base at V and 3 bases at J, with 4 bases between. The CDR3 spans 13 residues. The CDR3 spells CASSLAGYNEQFF. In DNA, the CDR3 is TGTGCCAGCAGCTTAGCCGGCTACAATGAGCAGTTCTTC.

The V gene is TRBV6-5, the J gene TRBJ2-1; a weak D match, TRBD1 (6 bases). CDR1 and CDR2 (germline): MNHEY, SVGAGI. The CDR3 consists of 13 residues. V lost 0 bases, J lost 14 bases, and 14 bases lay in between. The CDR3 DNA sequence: TGTGCCAGCAGTTACTCGGCGACAGGTCAGGAGTTCTTC. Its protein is CASSYSATGQEFF.

CDR3 residues: CATSATVTYEQYF. Written as DNA, the CDR3 is TGTGCCACCTCCGCGACAGTTACCTACGAGCAGTACTTC. The chain carries TRBV6-6 and TRBJ2-7; D possibly corresponds to TRBD1 (5 bases). The length of the CDR3 is 13 residues. Per the germline V gene, CDR1 is MNHNY and CDR2 is SVGAGI (reference sequence). V shed 10 bases and J shed 2 bases, with 15 bases lying between them.

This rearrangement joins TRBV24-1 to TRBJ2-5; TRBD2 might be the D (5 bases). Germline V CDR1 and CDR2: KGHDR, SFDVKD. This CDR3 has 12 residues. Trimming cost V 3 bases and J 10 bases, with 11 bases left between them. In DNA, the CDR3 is TGTGCCACCAGTGATCTTCCCCGGGGCCAGTACTTC. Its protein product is CATSDLPRGQYF.

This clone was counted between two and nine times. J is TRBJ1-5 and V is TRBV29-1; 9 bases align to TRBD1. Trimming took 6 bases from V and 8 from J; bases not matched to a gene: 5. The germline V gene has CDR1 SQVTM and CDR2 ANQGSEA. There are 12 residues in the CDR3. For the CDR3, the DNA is TGCAGCGTCGGACAGGGGAAGGAGCCCCAGCATTTT. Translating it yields CSVGQGKEPQHF.

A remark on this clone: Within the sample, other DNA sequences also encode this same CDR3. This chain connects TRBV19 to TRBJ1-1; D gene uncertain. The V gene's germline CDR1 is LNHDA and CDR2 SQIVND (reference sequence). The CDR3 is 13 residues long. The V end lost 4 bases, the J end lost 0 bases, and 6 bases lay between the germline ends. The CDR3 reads CASSNQVNTEAFF. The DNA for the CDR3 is TGTGCCAGTAGTAATCAGGTGAACACTGAAGCTTTCTTT.

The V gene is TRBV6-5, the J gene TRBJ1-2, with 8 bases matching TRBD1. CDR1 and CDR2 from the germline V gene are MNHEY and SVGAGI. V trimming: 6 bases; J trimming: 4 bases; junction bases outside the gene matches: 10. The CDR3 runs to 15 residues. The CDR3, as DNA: TGTGCCAGCAGCGACCAGACAGGGGCTAGCTATGGCTACACCTTC. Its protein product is CASSDQTGASYGYTF.

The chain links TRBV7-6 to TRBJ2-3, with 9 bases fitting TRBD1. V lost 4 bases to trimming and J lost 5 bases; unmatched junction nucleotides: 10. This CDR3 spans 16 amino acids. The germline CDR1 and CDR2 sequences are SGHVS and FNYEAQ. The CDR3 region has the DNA TGTGCCAGCAGCTCGTCCACAGGGGGCTGGGGAGATACGCAGTATTTT. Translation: CASSSSTGGWGDTQYF.

The CDR3 DNA sequence: TGCGCCAGCAGCTTGGAGACAGGGATCGCCGGGGAGCTGTTTTTT. Protein sequence: CASSLETGIAGELFF. The chain recombines TRBV5-1 with TRBJ2-2; 7 nucleotides align to TRBD1. The CDR3 covers 15 residues. V was pared by 0 bases and J by 6 bases, with 5 bases of the junction left unmatched. Germline CDR1 SGHRS, CDR2 YFSETQ.

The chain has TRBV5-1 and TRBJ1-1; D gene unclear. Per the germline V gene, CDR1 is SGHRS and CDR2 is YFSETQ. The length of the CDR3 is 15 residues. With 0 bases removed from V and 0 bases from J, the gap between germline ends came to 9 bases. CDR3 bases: TGCGCCAGCAGCTTGGGCGGAAATATGAACACTGAAGCTTTCTTT. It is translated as CASSLGGNMNTEAFF.

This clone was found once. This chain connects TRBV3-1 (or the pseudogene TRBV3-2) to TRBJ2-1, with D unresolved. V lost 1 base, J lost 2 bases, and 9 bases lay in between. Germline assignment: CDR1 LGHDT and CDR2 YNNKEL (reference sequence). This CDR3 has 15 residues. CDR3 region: CASSQVPSTYNEQFF. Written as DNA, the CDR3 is TGTGCCAGCAGCCAAGTGCCTAGTACCTACAATGAGCAGTTCTTC.

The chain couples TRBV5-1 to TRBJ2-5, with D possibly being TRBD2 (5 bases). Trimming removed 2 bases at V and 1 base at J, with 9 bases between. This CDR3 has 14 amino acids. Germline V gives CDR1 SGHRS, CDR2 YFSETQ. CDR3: CASSLPGIQETQYF. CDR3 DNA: TGCGCCAGCAGCTTACCGGGGATCCAAGAGACCCAGTACTTC.

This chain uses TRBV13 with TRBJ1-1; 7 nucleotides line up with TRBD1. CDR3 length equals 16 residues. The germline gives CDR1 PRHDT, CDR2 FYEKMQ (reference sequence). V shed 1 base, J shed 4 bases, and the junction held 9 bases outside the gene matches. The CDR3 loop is CASSLVYRGGGTEAFF. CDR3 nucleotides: TGTGCCAGCAGCTTAGTTTACAGGGGCGGAGGCACTGAAGCTTTCTTT. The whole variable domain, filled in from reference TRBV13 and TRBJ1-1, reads AAGVIQSPRHLIKEKRETATLKCYPIPRHDTVYWYQQGPGQDPQFLISFYEKMQSDKGSIPDRFSAQQFSDYHSELNMSSLELGDSALYFCASSLVYRGGGTEAFFGQGTRLTVV.

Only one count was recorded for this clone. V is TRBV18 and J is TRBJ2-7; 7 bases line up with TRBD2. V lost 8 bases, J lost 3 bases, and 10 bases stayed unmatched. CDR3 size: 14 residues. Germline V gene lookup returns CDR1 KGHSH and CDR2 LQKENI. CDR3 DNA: TGTGCCAGCCAATGGGGGGGGGACCACTACGAGCAGTACTTC. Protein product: CASQWGGDHYEQYF.

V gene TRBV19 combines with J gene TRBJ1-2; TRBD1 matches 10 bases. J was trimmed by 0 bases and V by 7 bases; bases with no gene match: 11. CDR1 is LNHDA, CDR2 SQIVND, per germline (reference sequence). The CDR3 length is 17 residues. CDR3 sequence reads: CASTKGGQGISNYGYTF. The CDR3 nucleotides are TGTGCCAGTACCAAGGGGGGACAGGGGATTTCTAACTATGGCTACACCTTC.

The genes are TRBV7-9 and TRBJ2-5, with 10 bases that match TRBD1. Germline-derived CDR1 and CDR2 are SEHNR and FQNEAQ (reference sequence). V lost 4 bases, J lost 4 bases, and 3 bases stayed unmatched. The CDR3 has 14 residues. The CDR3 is CASSSGDRGETQYF. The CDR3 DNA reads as TGTGCCAGCAGCTCGGGGGACAGGGGAGAGACCCAGTACTTC.

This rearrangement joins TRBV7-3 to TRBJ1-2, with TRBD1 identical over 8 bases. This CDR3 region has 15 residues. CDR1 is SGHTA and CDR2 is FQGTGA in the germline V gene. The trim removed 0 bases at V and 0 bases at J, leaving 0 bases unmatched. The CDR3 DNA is TGTGCCAGCAGCTTAACGGGACAGGCTAACTATGGCTACACCTTC. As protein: CASSLTGQANYGYTF.

CDR3 in DNA: TGTGCCAGCAGACAGGTCAATTCACCCCTCCACTTT. It is translated as CASRQVNSPLHF. The chain links TRBV6-5 to TRBJ1-6; the D gene is possibly TRBD1 (5 bases). Trimming pared 6 bases from V and 7 bases from J, leaving 7 bases between. CDR3 length: 12 residues. CDR1 and CDR2 (germline): MNHEY, SVGAGI.

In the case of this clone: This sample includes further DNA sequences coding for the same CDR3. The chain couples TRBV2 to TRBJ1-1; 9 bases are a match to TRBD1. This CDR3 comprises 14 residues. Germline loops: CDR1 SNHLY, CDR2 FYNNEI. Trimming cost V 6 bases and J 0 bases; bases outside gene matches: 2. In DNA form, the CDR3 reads TGTGCCAGCAGGGGGACAGGGATGAACACTGAAGCTTTCTTT. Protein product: CASRGTGMNTEAFF.

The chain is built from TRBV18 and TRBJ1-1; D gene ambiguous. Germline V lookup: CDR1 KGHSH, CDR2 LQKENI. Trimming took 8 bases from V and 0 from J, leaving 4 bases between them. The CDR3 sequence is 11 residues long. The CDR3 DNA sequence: TGTGCCAGCAGCATGAACACTGAAGCTTTCTTT. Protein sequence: CASSMNTEAFF.

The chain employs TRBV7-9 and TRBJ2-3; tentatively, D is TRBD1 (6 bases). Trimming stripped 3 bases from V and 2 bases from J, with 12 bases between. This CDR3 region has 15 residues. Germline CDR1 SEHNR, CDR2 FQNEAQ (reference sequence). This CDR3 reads CASSFDRRYTDTQYF. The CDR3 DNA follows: TGTGCCAGCAGCTTTGACAGGAGGTACACAGATACGCAGTATTTT.

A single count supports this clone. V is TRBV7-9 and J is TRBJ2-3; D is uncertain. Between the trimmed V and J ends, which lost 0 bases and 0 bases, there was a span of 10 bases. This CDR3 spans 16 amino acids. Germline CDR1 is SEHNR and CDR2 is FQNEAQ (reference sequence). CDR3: CASSLAAESSTDTQYF. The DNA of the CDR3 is TGTGCCAGCAGCTTAGCGGCGGAATCTAGCACAGATACGCAGTATTTT.

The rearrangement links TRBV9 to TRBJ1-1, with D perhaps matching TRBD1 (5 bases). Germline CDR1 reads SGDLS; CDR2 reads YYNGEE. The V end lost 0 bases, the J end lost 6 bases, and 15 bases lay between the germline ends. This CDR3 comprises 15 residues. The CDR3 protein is CASSVVGGTGAEAFF. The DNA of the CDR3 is TGTGCCAGCAGCGTAGTCGGAGGGACTGGCGCTGAAGCTTTCTTT. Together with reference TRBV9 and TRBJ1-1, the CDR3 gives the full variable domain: DSGVTQTPKHLITATGQRVTLRCSPRSGDLSVYWYQQSLDQGLQFLIQYYNGEERAKGNILERFSAQQFPDLHSELNLSSLELGDSALYFCASSVVGGTGAEAFFGQGTRLTVV.

The CDR3 protein is CASSPKGRAGTISYNEQFF. In DNA form, the CDR3 reads TGTGCCAGTAGCCCGAAGGGTCGCGCCGGGACAATCTCCTACAATGAGCAGTTCTTC. This chain links TRBV19 with TRBJ2-1; TRBD1 might be the D (6 bases). Germline V gene lookup returns CDR1 LNHDA and CDR2 SQIVND (reference sequence). The length of the CDR3 is 19 residues. Deletions cut 6 bases from V and 0 bases from J, with 24 bases between.

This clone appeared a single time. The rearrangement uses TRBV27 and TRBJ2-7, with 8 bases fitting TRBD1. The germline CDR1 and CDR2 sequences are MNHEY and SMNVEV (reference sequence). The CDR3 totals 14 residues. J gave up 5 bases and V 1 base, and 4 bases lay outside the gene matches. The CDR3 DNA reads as TGTGCCAGCAGTTTATTTGGACAGGGAAACGAGCAGTACTTC. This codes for CASSLFGQGNEQYF.

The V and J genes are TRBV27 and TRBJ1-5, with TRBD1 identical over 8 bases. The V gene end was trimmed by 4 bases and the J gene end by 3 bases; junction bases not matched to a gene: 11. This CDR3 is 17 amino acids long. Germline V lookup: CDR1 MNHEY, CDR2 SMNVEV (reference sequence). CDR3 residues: CASSSTSTGANNQPQHF. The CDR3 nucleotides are TGTGCCAGCAGTTCGACTTCGACAGGGGCCAACAATCAGCCCCAGCATTTT.

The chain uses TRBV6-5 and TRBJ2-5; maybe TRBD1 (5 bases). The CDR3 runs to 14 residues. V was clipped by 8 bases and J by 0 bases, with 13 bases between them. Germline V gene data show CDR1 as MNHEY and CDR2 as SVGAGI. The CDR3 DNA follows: TGTGCCAGCGCCCTAGGGGCGTACCAAGAGACCCAGTACTTC. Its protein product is CASALGAYQETQYF.